This note documents a single T cell receptor (beta chain) sequence. Its antigen is unknown. This sample was taken from a study of neoadjuvant nivolumab and ipilimumab in lung cancer. Findings and limits, study-wide: From pretherapy to surgery, tumor richness and clonality rose with dual therapy.

Per the germline V gene, CDR1 is MNHEY and CDR2 is SMNVEV (reference sequence). Trimming removed 3 bases at V and 4 bases at J, with 13 bases between. The CDR3 is 14 residues long. The data were produced by immunoSEQ multiplex PCR, yet TCRdb's version contains in-frame clones alone and is incomplete. The data hold 24,000 or so clones, with 65% to 85% observed a single time. The gene calls are TRBV27 and TRBJ2-7; no definite D call. This material consisted of peripheral blood, taken before neoadjuvant nivolumab, alone or with ipilimumab. The TCR was taken from an adult with non-small cell lung cancer. CDR3 sequence reads: CASSFTRGPYEQYF. CDR3 sequence (DNA): TGTGCCAGCAGTTTCACCAGAGGACCTTACGAGCAGTACTTC.